The source of this T cell receptor (beta chain) is a study of cytomegalovirus exposure and HLA in healthy donors. Study findings and constraints: The study flagged roughly 150 TCR beta chains as cytomegalovirus-associated.

Points on this clone: Its antigen remains unknown.

With 60 Vbeta and 13 Jbeta primers, the PCR was carried out. Profiling relied on immunoSEQ multiplex PCR, and the TCRdb table lists in-frame clones only, not all of them. Of around 150,000 clones detected, 68% appear once; the ten largest clones hold approximately 1.5%. Likely unrecorded immune exposures existed in these nominally healthy donors. This CDR3 has 13 residues. The V and J ends lost 5 bases and 8 bases respectively, with 15 bases between them. Germline CDR1 and CDR2: MNHEY and SMNVEV (reference sequence). This TCR came from a man aged 50 to 59 in good health and CMV-seronegative. The genes are TRBV27 and TRBJ1-2; D possibly corresponds to TRBD1 (6 bases). Material for sequencing was PBMCs. The CDR3 is CASSTRQAEGYTF. The CDR3 DNA reads as TGTGCCAGCAGTACCCGACAGGCGGAGGGCTACACCTTC.